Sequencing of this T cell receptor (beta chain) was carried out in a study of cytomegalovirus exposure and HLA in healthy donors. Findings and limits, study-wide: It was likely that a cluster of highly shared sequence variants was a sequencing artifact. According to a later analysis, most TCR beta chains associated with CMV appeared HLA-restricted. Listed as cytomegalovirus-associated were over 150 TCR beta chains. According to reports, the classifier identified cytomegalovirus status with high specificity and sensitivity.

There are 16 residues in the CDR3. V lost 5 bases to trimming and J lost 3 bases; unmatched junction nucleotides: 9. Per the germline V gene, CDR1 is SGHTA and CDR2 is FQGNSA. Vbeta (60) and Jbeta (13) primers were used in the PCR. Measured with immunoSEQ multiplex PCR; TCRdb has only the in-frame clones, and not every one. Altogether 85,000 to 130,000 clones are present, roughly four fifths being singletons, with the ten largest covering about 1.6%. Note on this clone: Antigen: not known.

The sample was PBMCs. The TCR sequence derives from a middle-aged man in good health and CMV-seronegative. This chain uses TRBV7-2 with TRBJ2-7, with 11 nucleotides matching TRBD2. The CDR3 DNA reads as TGTGCCAGCAGCCGGGGGGGGCTAGCGGGGGGCTACGAGCAGTACGTC. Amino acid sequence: CASSRGGLAGGYEQYV.